Given below is one T cell receptor (beta chain) in context. This record belongs to a study of CD8+ T cells in alopecia areata. Background on the study: The duration of tofacitinib was 6 to 18 months, with 6 months off drug afterward.

TCR sequencing used cDNA made by reverse transcription of extracted RNA. Using immunoSEQ multiplex PCR, the repertoire was profiled, and TCRdb retains in-frame clones only, with some absent. Among a few hundred thousand clones, about 58% were seen once, and the ten largest hold 1.6%. This sample's treatment: oral pan-JAK inhibitor, 5-10 mg twice daily. The TCR sequence derives from a human donor with alopecia areata. The source was CD4+ T cells sorted from blood, collected at week 4, from a patient treated with tofacitinib.

The chain's CDR3 is CASSLLFDQPQHF. CDR3 in DNA: TGTGCCAGCAGCTTACTCTTCGATCAGCCCCAGCATTTT. The chain joins TRBV7-2 to TRBJ1-5; D ambiguous. The V gene's germline CDR1 is SGHTA and CDR2 FQGNSA. The length of the CDR3 is 13 residues. The ends were cut back, 2 bases at V and 5 bases at J, with 7 bases in the middle.